A single sample gave rise to the 4 T cell receptor beta chains below, sequenced in a study of OX40 agonist ivuxolimab in advanced cancers. TCRdb's table, derived via immunoSEQ multiplex PCR, lists solely in-frame clones and lacks some. The repertoire holds 65,000 or so clones, with around 85% as singletons. Sequences were derived from CD4+ or CD8+ T cells sorted from blood, sampled in a trial of the OX40 agonist ivuxolimab. The receptors come from an adult with an advanced solid tumor such as melanoma, head and neck, liver or kidney cancer.

The chain combines TRBV7-2 with TRBJ2-7, with 10 bases identical to TRBD2. Losses at the gene ends were 4 bases for V and 2 bases for J; bases not matched to a gene: 2. This CDR3 has 14 amino acids. From germline, CDR1 is SGHTA and CDR2 FQGNSA. The CDR3 coding sequence is TGTGCCAGCAGCTCTAGCGGGAGCGCCTACGAGCAGTACTTC. Its translation is CASSSSGSAYEQYF.

This sequence joins TRBV4-1 and TRBJ2-7; tentatively, D is TRBD2 (6 bases). Trimming shortened V by 3 bases and J by 2 bases, and 11 bases separated the two germline ends. Germline V CDR1 and CDR2: MGHRA, YSYEKL. This CDR3 has 14 amino acids. The CDR3 protein is CASSHAAGTYEQYF. Written as DNA, the CDR3 is TGCGCCAGCAGCCATGCAGCGGGTACCTACGAGCAGTACTTC.

CDR3 amino acids: CASSLGRYEQYF. DNA for the CDR3: TGTGCCAGCAGCTTAGGCCGGTACGAGCAGTACTTC. This chain uses TRBV7-9 with TRBJ2-7; D not resolved. Germline lookup yields CDR1 SEHNR and CDR2 FQNEAQ (reference sequence). V shed 1 base and J shed 4 bases, with 5 bases lying between them. This CDR3 region has 12 residues.

The V call is TRBV23-1, the J call TRBJ1-5, with TRBD1 matching 10 bases. TRBV23-1 falls under the ORF class, with uncertain function. This CDR3 is built from 16 residues. The CDR3 nucleotides read TGCGCGACCCTCCGCACCGGACAGGGGGTCGATCAGCCCCAGCATTTT. Protein sequence: CATLRTGQGVDQPQHF.